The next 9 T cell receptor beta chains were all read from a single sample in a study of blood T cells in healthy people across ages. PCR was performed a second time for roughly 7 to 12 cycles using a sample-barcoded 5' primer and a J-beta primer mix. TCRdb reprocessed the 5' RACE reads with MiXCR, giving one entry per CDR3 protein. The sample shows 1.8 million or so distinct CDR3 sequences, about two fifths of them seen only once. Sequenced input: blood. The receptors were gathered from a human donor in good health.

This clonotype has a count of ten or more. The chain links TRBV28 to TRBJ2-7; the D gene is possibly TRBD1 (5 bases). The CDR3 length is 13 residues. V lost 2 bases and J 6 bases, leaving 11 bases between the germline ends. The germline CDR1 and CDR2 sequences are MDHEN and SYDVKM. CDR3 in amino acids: CASSLMIGAEQYF. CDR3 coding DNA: TGTGCCAGCAGTTTAATGATAGGGGCCGAGCAGTACTTC.

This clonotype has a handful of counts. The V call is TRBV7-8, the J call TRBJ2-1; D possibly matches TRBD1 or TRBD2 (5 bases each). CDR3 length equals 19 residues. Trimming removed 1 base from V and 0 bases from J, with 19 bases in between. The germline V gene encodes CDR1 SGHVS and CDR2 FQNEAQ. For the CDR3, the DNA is TGTGCCAGCAGCTTAGAGGTTGGGGGTATCAGGTGCTCCTACAATGAGCAGTTCTTC. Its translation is CASSLEVGGIRCSYNEQFF.

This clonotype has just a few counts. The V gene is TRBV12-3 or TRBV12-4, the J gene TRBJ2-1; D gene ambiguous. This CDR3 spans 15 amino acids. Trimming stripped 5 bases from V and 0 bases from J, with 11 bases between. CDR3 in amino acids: CASSIGSRSYNEQFF. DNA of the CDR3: TGTGCCAGCAGTATAGGGTCTCGCTCCTACAATGAGCAGTTCTTC.

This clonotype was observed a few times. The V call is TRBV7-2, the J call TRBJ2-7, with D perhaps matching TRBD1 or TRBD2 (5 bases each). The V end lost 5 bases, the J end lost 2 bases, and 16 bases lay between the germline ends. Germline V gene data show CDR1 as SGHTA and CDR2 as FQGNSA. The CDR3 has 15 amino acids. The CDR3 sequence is CASSLGTEYAYEQYF. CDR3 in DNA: TGTGCCAGCAGCCTAGGGACCGAATATGCCTACGAGCAGTACTTC.

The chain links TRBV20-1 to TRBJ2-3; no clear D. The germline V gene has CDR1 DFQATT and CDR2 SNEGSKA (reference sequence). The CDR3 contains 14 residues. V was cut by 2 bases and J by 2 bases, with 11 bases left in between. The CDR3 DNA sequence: TGCAGTGCTAGATTACCCGCCCCCACAGATACGCAGTATTTT. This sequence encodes CSARLPAPTDTQYF.

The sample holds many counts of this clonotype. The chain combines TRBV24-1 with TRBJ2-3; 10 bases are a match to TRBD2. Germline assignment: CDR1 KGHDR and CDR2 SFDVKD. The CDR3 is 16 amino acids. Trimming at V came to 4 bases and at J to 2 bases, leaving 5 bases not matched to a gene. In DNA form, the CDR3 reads TGTGCCACCAGTGAGCCTAGCGGGGGCGACACAGATACGCAGTATTTT. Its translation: CATSEPSGGDTDTQYF.

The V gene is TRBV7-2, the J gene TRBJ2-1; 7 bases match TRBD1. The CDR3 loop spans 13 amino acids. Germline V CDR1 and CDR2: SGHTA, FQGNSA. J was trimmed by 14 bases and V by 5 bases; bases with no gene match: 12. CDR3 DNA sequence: TGTGCCAGCAGCCCCCTCGTCGGGACAGCGGAGTTCTTC. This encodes CASSPLVGTAEFF.

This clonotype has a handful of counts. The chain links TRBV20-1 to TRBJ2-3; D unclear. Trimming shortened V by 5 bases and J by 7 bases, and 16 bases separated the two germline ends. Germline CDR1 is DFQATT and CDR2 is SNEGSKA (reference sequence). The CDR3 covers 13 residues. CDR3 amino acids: CSAVPGRPNTQYF. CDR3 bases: TGCAGTGCTGTTCCTGGACGACCTAATACGCAGTATTTT.

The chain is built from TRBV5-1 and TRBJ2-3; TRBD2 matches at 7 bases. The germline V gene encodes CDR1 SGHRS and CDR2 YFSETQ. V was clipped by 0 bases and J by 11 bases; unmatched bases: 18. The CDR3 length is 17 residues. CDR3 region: CASSLASGGSHYNEQYF. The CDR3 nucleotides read TGCGCCAGCAGCTTGGCCTCGGGGGGATCCCACTACAATGAGCAGTATTTT.